This T cell receptor (beta chain) is drawn from a study of OX40 agonist ivuxolimab in advanced cancers. Study at large: Age averaged 60 years (range roughly 23 to 79), and around 78% were male.

Drawing of blood for sampling happened at baseline, at cycle 4 day 1, and at cycle 7 day 1. The V and J ends lost 1 base and 5 bases, in that order; junction bases with no gene match: 13. CDR3 length equals 17 residues. Germline values: CDR1 SGHAT, CDR2 FQNNGV. In regard to this clone: Its antigen is as yet unknown.

Findings and limits, study-wide: CD4+ and CD8+ T cells in blood underwent clonal expansion by week 6 at 0.1 to 3.0 mg/kg.

The repertoire was sequenced with immunoSEQ multiplex PCR; TCRdb's copy has only in-frame clones and lacks some. The sample records some 34,000 clones, 85% to 90% being singletons. The chain recombines TRBV11-2 with TRBJ2-7; 8 nucleotides match TRBD2. Sequences were derived from CD4+ or CD8+ T cells sorted from blood, sampled in a trial of the OX40 agonist ivuxolimab. This clonotype was sampled from an adult with an advanced solid tumor such as melanoma, head and neck, liver or kidney cancer. The CDR3 sequence is CASSLGLPAGGFNEQYF. For the CDR3, the DNA is TGTGCCAGCAGCTTAGGCCTACCGGCGGGAGGTTTCAACGAGCAGTACTTC.